This T cell receptor beta chain comes out of a study of CD8 T cells in ankylosing spondylitis. Using its own MiXCR run on the 5' RACE reads, TCRdb lists one record per CDR3 protein. This sample has more than 60,000 distinct CDR3 sequences; 6.2% occur once, and the top ten carry roughly 5%. In germline, CDR1 is LNHDA, CDR2 SQIVND (reference sequence). The CDR3 runs 13 residues. Trimming took 8 bases from V and 8 from J, leaving 15 bases between them. The sequence was obtained from a male donor with ankylosing spondylitis. Sequenced: synovial fluid, either unsorted or a sorted T cell fraction (not recorded which). V is TRBV19 and J is TRBJ1-4, with a weak D call TRBD1 (6 bases). The CDR3 loop reads CASRQDGAEKLFF. CDR3 sequence (DNA): TGTGCCAGTCGACAGGACGGGGCAGAAAAACTGTTTTTT.